A selection of T cell receptor beta chains follows, all from one sample in a study of cytotoxic CD8 clonotypes in ibrutinib-treated CLL. Clones were sequenced by immunoSEQ multiplex PCR, and TCRdb holds only the in-frame ones, with some missing. The sample yields approximately 40,000 clones, just over 70% seen once. Sequences were derived from PBMCs, sampled at disease progression, from a patient treated with ibrutinib. These receptor sequences come from a human donor with chronic lymphocytic leukemia. Each CDR3 is given with its conserved first and last residue. The order of the fields is J gene, D gene, clone size, V gene, CDR3 protein, CDR3 DNA. D genes are given only for firm matches. Rows may omit the clone size; those that give it use once, few, many or a size class.

>TRBJ1-4|NA|NA|TRBV5-1
CASSLGSSPNEKLFF
TGCGCCAGCAGCTTGGGTTCTAGCCCAAATGAAAAACTGTTTTTT
>TRBJ1-1|TRBD1|few|TRBV6-4
CASSDGTGGTEAFF
TGTGCCAGCAGTGACGGGACAGGGGGCACTGAAGCTTTCTTT
>TRBJ2-5|NA|NA|TRBV13
CASSQRRETQYF
TGTGCCAGCAGTCAGAGAAGGGAGACCCAGTACTTC
>TRBJ2-3|NA|NA|TRBV6-4
CASSDSGVGTDTQYF
TGTGCCAGCAGTGACTCGGGAGTAGGGACAGATACGCAGTATTTT
>TRBJ1-2|NA|NA|TRBV19
CASSIEEGYYGYTF
TGTGCCAGTAGTATAGAGGAGGGATACTATGGCTACACCTTC
>TRBJ1-2|NA|NA|TRBV28
CASSSSTANYGYTF
TGTGCCAGCAGTTCCTCCACAGCTAACTATGGCTACACCTTC
>TRBJ2-5|TRBD1|NA|TRBV6-1
CASSELYGQGGETQYF
TGTGCCAGCAGTGAACTTTATGGACAGGGGGGAGAGACCCAGTACTTC
>TRBJ2-7|TRBD2|NA|TRBV7-2
CASSLALAGYEQYF
TGTGCCAGCAGCTTAGCGCTAGCGGGTTACGAGCAGTACTTC
>TRBJ2-7|TRBD2|NA|TRBV27
CASSVGLAIYEQYF
TGTGCCAGCAGTGTTGGACTAGCTATTTACGAGCAGTACTTC
>TRBJ2-7|NA|NA|TRBV28
CASSFIGEQYF
TGTGCCAGCAGTTTTATAGGCGAGCAGTACTTC
>TRBJ2-7|TRBD1|few|TRBV23-1
CASSQPGWTGGYEQYF
TGCGCCAGCAGTCAGCCCGGATGGACAGGGGGTTACGAGCAGTACTTC
>TRBJ2-7|TRBD1|NA|TRBV2
CASKWSGGFQEQYF
TGTGCCAGCAAGTGGTCAGGGGGCTTTCAGGAGCAGTACTTC
>TRBJ1-2|TRBD1|medium-sized|TRBV28
CASSWTGYTLYGYTF
TGTGCCAGCAGCTGGACAGGCTATACACTTTATGGCTACACCTTC
>TRBJ1-4|NA|NA|TRBV7-9
CASSFATGDEKLFF
TGTGCCAGCAGCTTTGCAACAGGAGATGAAAAACTGTTTTTT